This entry is about one TCR beta chain. Its target antigen remains unknown. Per-base qualities were not stored, and no clone one base away is much larger. The approximately 41 donors, aged roughly 6 to 100 years, were systemically healthy Caucasian individuals from Russia. Approximately 11 milliliters of peripheral blood were drawn from each donor into EDTA-treated Vacutainer tubes. PBMCs were isolated by Ficoll-Paque density-gradient centrifugation, with at least 7 million obtained per sample. Trizol reagent was used to extract total RNA from PBMCs, with at least 6 micrograms per sample. For every donor, an aliquot of PBMCs went through flow cytometry to measure the percentages of naive CD45RAhigh/CD27high T cells. Receptors were amplified or captured by 5' RACE. A second PCR of 7 to 11 cycles was run with a J-beta primer mix and a sample-barcoded 5' primer. A unique molecular identifier was introduced onto each TCR beta cDNA molecule by a template-switch 5' adaptor carrying 12 random nucleotides. Each sample yielded at least 2.5 million CDR3-containing paired-end reads. All of the RNA was converted into first-strand cDNA using the Mint cDNA synthesis kit, with a TRBC-specific oligonucleotide serving as the primer. All cDNA was treated with uracil-DNA glycosylase and then went through a first 18-cycle PCR with the universal primers M1SS and BC2_uni_R. The published analysis was carried out like this. Each sample was normalized by randomly selecting 1 million high-quality reads, each carrying a distinct molecular identifier. Reads with shared molecular identifiers were discarded instead of being binned into consensus sequences. MiTCR, run with a Q25 quality threshold and the strictest error-elimination algorithm, handled CDR3 identification, clonotype clustering and error correction. A nonparametric unseen species model with Euler transformation was used to estimate lower-bound total TCR beta diversity. The public reads were reprocessed in TCRdb via fastp at Q25 and MiXCR, keeping in-frame beta chains. All rows with the same CDR3 protein become a single entry with the most common DNA and genes. TCRdb's processing, not the study's, gives the V and J calls here. The sample table lists some 1,800,000 distinct CDR3 sequences, 30% to 40% of them with a count of one. Jointly, the top ten make up around 23% of the sample.

These data come from a study of blood T cells in healthy people across ages (dated by TCRdb to between 2015 and 2016). For context, the study as a whole: In model experiments, template switching captured roughly one uniquely barcoded TCR beta cDNA molecule for every two T cells. Using deep sequencing normalized with unique cDNA molecular identifiers, the study measured how TCR beta repertoire diversity changes with age. The donors were split into four age groups: young (average about 16 years), middle-aged (nearly 40), aged (roughly 65) and long-lived (roughly 80). To avoid experimental bias, donors of different ages were spread randomly across the sequencing lanes. The study analyzed two additional independent replicas of 1 million unique cDNA reads from the same blood draw for two donors, one aged 18 to 29 and one aged 80 or older. Results and caveats for the whole study, not just this receptor: There was a strong correlation between observed TCR beta diversity and the percentage of naive T cells measured by flow cytometry. Conclusive comparison of naive and antigen-experienced compartments was prevented by the profiling of bulk unsorted PBMCs. Donor CMV infection status was unknown, potentially confounding age-related changes in expanded clonotypes. Estimates of total diversity based on one million sequenced T cells were considered lower bounds and underestimates. Observed TCR beta diversity per million T cells fell roughly linearly with age, and a significant reduction was already apparent by age around 39. Compared with the aged group, the long-lived group had more naive CD4+ T cells, fewer expanded clones and increased TCR diversity, suggesting age selection.

The CDR3 numbers 14 residues from cysteine through phenylalanine. Only the CDR3 part of the read is kept: 42 bases, read in frame from the first base. The germline V gene provides CDR1 SQVTM and CDR2 ANQGSEA. At the junction V is shortened by 3 bases and J by 0 bases, with 11 bases in between. The chain employs TRBV29-1 and TRBJ2-5, with TRBD1 perhaps the D gene, on 5 matching bases. Sequenced material: blood. The origin of this receptor is a human donor in good health. CDR3 protein: CSVDAGWDQETQYF. The nucleotides read TGCAGCGTTGATGCAGGGTGGGACCAAGAGACCCAGTACTTC.